The TCR beta chain under discussion was sequenced for a study of response to subunit inactivated influenza vaccine. Findings and limits, study-wide: After each seasonal influenza vaccination, few new T cells are recruited, the authors suggested.

TCRdb recomputed calls from the RT-PCR reads with MiXCR, one row per CDR3 protein. Among hundreds of thousands of distinct CDR3 sequences, 11% to 15% were seen once, and the ten largest hold approximately 7.6%. On this clonotype itself: No antigen is known for it.

The receptor comes from a man in his forties or fifties who received an inactivated influenza vaccine. This specimen consisted of PBMCs from blood, obtained around 14 days before vaccination.

The CDR3 DNA follows: TGTGCCACCATGCGAGCGGGAGGAGGAGAGACCCAGTACTTC. Translation gives CATMRAGGGETQYF. The chain is built from TRBV15 and TRBJ2-5; 9 nucleotides line up with TRBD2. With 7 bases clipped from V and 4 bases from J, the junction kept 7 bases outside the gene matches. Germline values: CDR1 LNHNV, CDR2 YYDKDF (reference sequence). This CDR3 has 14 residues.